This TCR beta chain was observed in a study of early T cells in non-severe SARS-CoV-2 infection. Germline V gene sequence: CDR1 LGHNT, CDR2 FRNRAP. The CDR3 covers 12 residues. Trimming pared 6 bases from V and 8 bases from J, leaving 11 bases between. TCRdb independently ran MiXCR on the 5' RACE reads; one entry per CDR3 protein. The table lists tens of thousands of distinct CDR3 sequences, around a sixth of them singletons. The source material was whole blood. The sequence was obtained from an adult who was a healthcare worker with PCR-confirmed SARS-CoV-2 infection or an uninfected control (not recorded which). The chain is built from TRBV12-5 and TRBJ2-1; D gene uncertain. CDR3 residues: CASGSYMDEQFF. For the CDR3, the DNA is TGTGCTAGTGGCTCCTACATGGATGAGCAGTTCTTC.